The present entry profiles one T cell receptor beta chain with its context. Its antigen is unknown. This sample stems from a study of identical twins' blood T cells. Study-level findings and limits: Shared CDR3 clonotype counts tracked mainly the product of cloneset sizes. Twin similarity might stem from environmental factors, not only genetics. Even for out-of-frame TCRbeta, twins reportedly shared V gene usage much more than unrelated donors.

Per the original data handling: Clonotypes per individual ranged from about 85,000 to nearly 500,000. One entry per CDR3 protein results from TCRdb running MiXCR on the 5' RACE reads. The V and J calls come from TCRdb's annotation, not from the publication. The data contain 350,000 to 450,000 distinct CDR3 sequences, roughly 31% of them singletons. Germline assignment: CDR1 KGHSH and CDR2 LQKENI. CDR3 length: 13 amino acids. Trimming pared 3 bases from V and 7 bases from J, leaving 12 bases between. Sequenced input: PBMCs. The V call is TRBV18, the J call TRBJ1-1; D not certain. The origin of this receptor is a woman between 18 and 55 years old in good health. CDR3 sequence reads: CASSPTREVEAFF. The CDR3 DNA reads as TGTGCCAGCTCACCTACCCGGGAAGTTGAAGCTTTCTTT.